Below, 20 T cell receptor beta chains from the same sample are listed, as sequenced in a study of blood T cell repertoires in COVID-19. Assay used: immunoSEQ multiplex PCR; TCRdb lists only in-frame clones, some missing. The sample has more than 200,000 clones, roughly 80% seen once. The sample taken for sequencing was peripheral blood. These receptors were obtained from an older man with acute or convalescent COVID-19.

The chain links TRBV10-3 to TRBJ2-7, with D tentatively TRBD2 (5 bases). This CDR3 has 15 residues. Per the germline V gene, CDR1 is ENHRY and CDR2 is SYGVKD. V dropped 0 bases and J dropped 0 bases, with 9 bases sitting between them. CDR3 sequence reads: CAISESIASSYEQYF. In DNA, the CDR3 is TGTGCCATCAGTGAGTCAATAGCGAGCTCCTACGAGCAGTACTTC.

This clone has more than one count but fewer than ten. V gene TRBV3-1 (or the pseudogene TRBV3-2) combines with J gene TRBJ2-1; 16 positions agree with TRBD2. CDR3 size: 14 residues. Germline CDR1 and CDR2: LGHDT and YNNKEL (reference sequence). V lost 3 bases and J lost 15; bases outside the gene matches: 5. CDR3 DNA: TGTGCCAGCAGCCAGGGACTAGCGGGAGGGCCCCCGTTCTTC. As protein: CASSQGLAGGPPFF.

The chain recombines TRBV6-1 with TRBJ1-1, with D tentatively TRBD1 (5 bases). V was clipped by 1 base and J by 8 bases, with 17 bases between them. CDR1 is MNHNS, CDR2 SASEGT, per germline. CDR3 length: 15 residues. This CDR3 is CASSEGRGGGSEAFF. The CDR3 nucleotides are TGTGCCAGCAGTGAAGGTCGGGGCGGAGGGTCCGAAGCTTTCTTT.

The rearrangement joins TRBV6-5 to TRBJ1-1, with 11 bases fitting TRBD1. The CDR3 is 14 amino acids. Germline assignment: CDR1 MNHEY and CDR2 SVGAGI. After removal of 8 bases from V and 10 bases from J, the junction contained 12 bases not matched to a gene. The CDR3 sequence is CASYEMDRGQVAFF. DNA of the CDR3: TGTGCCAGCTACGAAATGGACAGGGGGCAGGTAGCTTTCTTT.

The V gene is TRBV6-5, the J gene TRBJ2-7; D is undetermined. CDR1 and CDR2 (germline): MNHEY, SVGAGI. There are 13 residues in the CDR3. Trimming took 7 bases from V and 4 from J, leaving 14 bases between them. The CDR3 protein is CASTEQSYYEQYF. The CDR3 DNA is TGTGCCAGCACCGAACAATCTTATTACGAGCAGTACTTC.

The chain recombines TRBV28 with TRBJ1-4; D may be TRBD1 (5 bases). V shed 2 bases and J shed 7 bases, with 8 bases lying between them. The germline CDR1 and CDR2 sequences are MDHEN and SYDVKM. This CDR3 spans 13 amino acids. The CDR3 bases are TGTGCCAGCAGTTTAGGCAGGGTTGAAAAACTGTTTTTT. It is translated as CASSLGRVEKLFF.

The chain uses TRBV7-2 and TRBJ1-5, with D perhaps TRBD1 (6 bases). V lost 3 bases and J lost 3, with 12 bases in between. The CDR3 is 15 residues long. Germline assignment: CDR1 SGHTA and CDR2 FQGNSA. DNA for the CDR3: TGTGCCAGCAGCTTGTTTACAGGGCCCAATCAGCCCCAGCATTTT. This encodes CASSLFTGPNQPQHF.

The V call is TRBV24-1, the J call TRBJ2-1; D might be TRBD1 (6 bases). The CDR3 is made up of 14 amino acids. In germline, CDR1 is KGHDR, CDR2 SFDVKD. The V end lost 2 bases, the J end lost 8 bases, and 12 bases lay between the germline ends. CDR3 nucleotide sequence: TGTGCCACCAGTGATTCCCGGCCAGGGGATGAGCAGTTCTTC. This gives the protein CATSDSRPGDEQFF.

The rearrangement joins TRBV24-1 to TRBJ1-5, with D hard to call. Between the trimmed V and J ends, which lost 3 bases and 7 bases, there was a span of 6 bases. CDR3 size: 12 residues. CDR1 KGHDR and CDR2 SFDVKD come from the germline V gene. The CDR3 is CATSDSGQPQHF. Here the CDR3 DNA reads TGTGCCACCAGTGATAGCGGCCAGCCCCAGCATTTT.

This sequence joins TRBV27 and TRBJ2-4; unclear D gene. CDR3 length: 17 amino acids. Germline V gene data show CDR1 as MNHEY and CDR2 as SMNVEV (reference sequence). The V end lost 2 bases, the J end lost 0 bases, and 14 bases lay between the germline ends. The CDR3 loop reads CASSLMSRPVAKNIQYF. In DNA, the CDR3 is TGTGCCAGCAGTTTAATGTCCAGGCCGGTAGCCAAAAACATTCAGTACTTC.

The rearrangement joins TRBV7-3 to TRBJ2-3; D ambiguous. The CDR3 loop spans 17 amino acids. Germline-derived CDR1 and CDR2 are SGHTA and FQGTGA. V lost 3 bases and J lost 2, with 18 bases in between. Here the CDR3 reads CASSFRPIVESTDTQYF. CDR3 nucleotide sequence: TGTGCCAGCAGCTTCCGACCAATAGTGGAGTCCACAGATACGCAGTATTTT.

The count of this clone is one. Other DNA sequences within the sample encode an identical CDR3. The chain recombines TRBV18 with TRBJ1-1; no clear D. Germline assignment: CDR1 KGHSH and CDR2 LQKENI. Trimming stripped 2 bases from V and 0 bases from J, with 7 bases between. The CDR3 extends over 14 amino acids. DNA of the CDR3: TGTGCCAGCTCACCAGACTCCCTGAACACTGAAGCTTTCTTT. Its protein product is CASSPDSLNTEAFF.

This clone was recorded a few times. The chain couples TRBV10-3 to TRBJ2-1, with 13 bases fitting TRBD2. V was pared by 5 bases and J by 0 bases, with 10 bases of the junction left unmatched. The germline V gene has CDR1 ENHRY and CDR2 SYGVKD. The CDR3 has 19 amino acids. CDR3 nucleotide sequence: TGTGCCATCAGTCACCCGGGACTAGCGGGAAATAGCTCCTACAATGAGCAGTTCTTC. It codes for CAISHPGLAGNSSYNEQFF.

This sequence joins TRBV4-1 and TRBJ1-5, with D hard to call. The CDR3 covers 15 residues. Between the trimmed V and J ends, which lost 1 base and 0 bases, there was a span of 7 bases. The germline V gene encodes CDR1 MGHRA and CDR2 YSYEKL. In DNA form, the CDR3 reads TGCGCCAGCAGCCAAGTGACTATTAGCAATCAGCCCCAGCATTTT. Protein sequence: CASSQVTISNQPQHF.

CDR3 amino acids: CASSITRKNTEAFF. CDR3 nucleotide sequence: TGTGCCAGTAGTATTACGAGGAAGAACACTGAAGCTTTCTTT. This chain joins TRBV19 and TRBJ1-1; D is ambiguous. Germline CDR1 and CDR2: LNHDA and SQIVND (reference sequence). This CDR3 comprises 14 residues. The ends were cut back, 3 bases at V and 1 base at J, with 9 bases in the middle.

This clone has a handful of counts. The gene calls are TRBV18 and TRBJ2-5, with 8 bases identical to TRBD1. This CDR3 spans 14 amino acids. V shed 4 bases and J 4 bases; nucleotides not matched to a gene: 5. Looked up from germline, CDR1 is KGHSH and CDR2 is LQKENI. DNA for the CDR3: TGTGCCAGCTCACGGATAGACAGGGGAGAGACCCAGTACTTC. Protein product: CASSRIDRGETQYF.

The rearrangement joins TRBV10-3 to TRBJ2-7; 7 bases match TRBD2. Unmatched junction bases numbered 9, after V lost 4 bases and J lost 3 bases. This CDR3 has 15 residues. Germline CDR1 ENHRY, CDR2 SYGVKD. DNA of the CDR3: TGTGCCATCAGTGCGGGCGGGAGAAGTATCTACGAGCAGTACTTC. It specifies CAISAGGRSIYEQYF.

The chain employs TRBV20-1 and TRBJ2-1; no firm D call. Germline values: CDR1 DFQATT, CDR2 SNEGSKA (reference sequence). The CDR3 has 12 residues. Deletions cut 3 bases from V and 8 bases from J, with 11 bases between. The CDR3: CSASRSSDEQFF. DNA of the CDR3: TGCAGTGCTAGTCGCAGTTCCGATGAGCAGTTCTTC.

The genes are TRBV7-2 and TRBJ2-3, with TRBD2 matching 7 bases. Per the germline V gene, CDR1 is SGHTA and CDR2 is FQGNSA. The CDR3 runs 16 residues. Unmatched junction bases numbered 11, after V lost 5 bases and J lost 3 bases. The CDR3 loop is CASSPLGRGLTDTQYF. CDR3 DNA sequence: TGTGCCAGCAGCCCACTGGGGAGGGGCCTAACAGATACGCAGTATTTT.

This chain connects TRBV30 to TRBJ2-7; 13 bases are shared with TRBD2. CDR1 is GTSNPN and CDR2 is SVGIG in the germline V gene (reference sequence). The V segment lost 3 bases and the J segment 12 bases; nucleotides outside the gene matches: 8. CDR3 length: 13 residues. The CDR3 here is CAWSLGLAGLGYF. The CDR3 nucleotides are TGTGCCTGGAGCCTGGGACTAGCGGGATTGGGGTACTTC.